Following are 8 T cell receptor beta chains from one sample sequenced in a study of CD4 T cells in relation to SARS-CoV-2 and coronaviruses. For these TCRs, the target antigens are not known. Generated by immunoSEQ multiplex PCR, the TCRdb table keeps only in-frame clones and is missing some. The sample holds about 31,000 clones, about four fifths seen once. The sample comprised memory CD4+ T cells from PBMCs, cultured in vitro. The receptors were sampled from an adult with COVID-19.

The chain recombines TRBV28 with TRBJ2-7, with D perhaps matching TRBD1 (5 bases). This CDR3 is 13 amino acids long. Per the germline V gene, CDR1 is MDHEN and CDR2 is SYDVKM. Deletions cut 7 bases from V and 6 bases from J, with 16 bases between. Here the CDR3 reads CASIVNQGGEQYF. DNA of the CDR3: TGTGCCAGCATCGTTAACCAGGGCGGCGAGCAGTACTTC.

The CDR3 nucleotides read TGTGCCAGTAGTATGTGGGACAGGGTCGTAGGTCAGCCCCAGCATTTT. Its protein product is CASSMWDRVVGQPQHF. This sequence joins TRBV19 and TRBJ1-5; 9 nucleotides line up with TRBD1. V dropped 3 bases and J dropped 6; count of bases not matched to a gene: 9. This CDR3 comprises 16 residues. The germline CDR1 and CDR2 sequences are LNHDA and SQIVND (reference sequence).

The genes are TRBV4-3 and TRBJ2-7; tentative D call: TRBD2 (6 bases). Per germline, CDR1 LGHNA and CDR2 YSLEER. This CDR3 contains 15 residues. V was shortened by 2 bases and J by 4 bases, with 15 bases between the two germline ends. The chain's CDR3 is CASSQKAEGSYEQYF. The CDR3 DNA sequence: TGCGCCAGCAGCCAAAAAGCGGAGGGGTCGTACGAGCAGTACTTC.

This clone has only a few counts. The same CDR3 can be traced to other DNA sequences in this sample. V is TRBV3-1 (or the pseudogene TRBV3-2) and J is TRBJ1-5; D not certain. V was clipped by 1 base and J by 5 bases, with 6 bases between them. Per germline, CDR1 LGHDT and CDR2 YNNKEL (reference sequence). CDR3 size: 13 residues. The CDR3 region is CASSQARDQPQHF. The CDR3 DNA sequence: TGTGCCAGCAGCCAAGCTAGAGATCAGCCCCAGCATTTT.

The gene calls are TRBV4-1 and TRBJ2-7; D might be TRBD2 (5 bases). The V gene's germline CDR1 is MGHRA and CDR2 YSYEKL. V lost 3 bases and J 2 bases, leaving 11 bases between the germline ends. CDR3 size: 14 residues. The CDR3 DNA follows: TGCGCCAGCAGCCAGGCGGACTCGGCCTACGAGCAGTACTTC. Translation gives CASSQADSAYEQYF.

The chain couples TRBV28 to TRBJ1-4; 9 nucleotides match TRBD1. In germline, CDR1 is MDHEN, CDR2 SYDVKM. The V segment lost 2 bases and the J segment 10 bases; nucleotides outside the gene matches: 8. This CDR3 is built from 15 residues. The CDR3 here is CASSLLQGAGGKLFF. The CDR3, as DNA: TGTGCCAGCAGTTTACTACAGGGGGCTGGCGGAAAACTGTTTTTT.

This chain links TRBV6-5 with TRBJ2-1; TRBD2 is a possible D gene (6 bases). The CDR3 runs to 11 residues. V dropped 6 bases and J dropped 6 bases, with 6 bases sitting between them. The germline CDR1 and CDR2 sequences are MNHEY and SVGAGI. CDR3 amino acids: CASRGGNEQFF. The CDR3 bases are TGTGCCAGCAGGGGAGGCAATGAGCAGTTCTTC.

Judged by abundance, this clone is medium-sized. The DNA of the CDR3 is TGTGCCAGCAGCACCACCCAGACCGCCGAGCAGTACTTC. Its translation is CASSTTQTAEQYF. J is TRBJ2-7 and V is TRBV28; D unclear. Per germline, CDR1 MDHEN and CDR2 SYDVKM. The CDR3 extends over 13 amino acids. Trimming took 6 bases from V and 6 from J, leaving 15 bases between them.